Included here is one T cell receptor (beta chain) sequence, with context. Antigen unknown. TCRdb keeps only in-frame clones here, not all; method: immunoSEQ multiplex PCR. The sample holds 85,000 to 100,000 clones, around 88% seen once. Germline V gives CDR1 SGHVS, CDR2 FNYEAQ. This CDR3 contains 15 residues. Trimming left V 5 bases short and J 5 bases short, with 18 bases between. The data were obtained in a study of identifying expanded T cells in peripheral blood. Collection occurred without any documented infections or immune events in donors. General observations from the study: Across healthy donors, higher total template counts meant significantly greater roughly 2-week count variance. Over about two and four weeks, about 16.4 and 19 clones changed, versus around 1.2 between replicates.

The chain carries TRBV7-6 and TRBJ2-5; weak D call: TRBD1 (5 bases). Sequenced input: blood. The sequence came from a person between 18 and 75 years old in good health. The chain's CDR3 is CASSPPQGSKETQYF. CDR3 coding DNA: TGTGCCAGCAGCCCCCCGCAGGGCTCTAAGGAGACCCAGTACTTC.